One and the same sample provided the 30 T cell receptor beta chains below, sequenced in a study of identical twins (dated by TCRdb to the mid-2010s). Receptors were amplified or captured by 5' RACE. Sequenced using an Illumina HiSeq 2000. TCRdb trimmed public reads at Q25 via fastp, called clones via MiXCR and kept in-frame beta chains. Every entry covers one CDR3 protein and lists the most common genes and DNA from its rows. Here the sample has about 690,000 distinct CDR3 sequences; around 5.7% occur a single time. The ten largest clones take up 1.5% to 2% of the sample. The sample taken for sequencing was naive T cells sorted from blood. In the paper's terms, the cell subset or site label means: cells isolated with a human naive T-cell isolation kit. These receptors were collected from a man between 18 and 35 years old in good health.

This sequence joins TRBV7-9 and TRBJ2-1, with 7 bases aligning to TRBD2. The V segment lost 2 bases and the J segment 10 bases; nucleotides outside the gene matches: 11. Germline V gives CDR1 SEHNR, CDR2 FQNEAQ (reference sequence). The CDR3 totals 15 residues. The CDR3 protein is CASSLRGVAGREQFF. CDR3 DNA: TGTGCCAGCAGCTTACGAGGGGTAGCGGGTCGGGAGCAGTTCTTC.

This chain joins TRBV4-3 and TRBJ1-4; 8 bases align to TRBD1. Trimming removed 3 bases from V and 2 bases from J; junction bases left unmatched: 2. The length of the CDR3 is 15 residues. The germline V gene has CDR1 LGHNA and CDR2 YSLEER. The CDR3, as DNA: TGCGCCAGCAGCCACTACAGGGGGACTAATGAAAAACTGTTTTTT. As protein: CASSHYRGTNEKLFF.

The chain couples TRBV7-9 to TRBJ2-5; D uncertain. CDR1 and CDR2 from the germline V gene are SEHNR and FQNEAQ (reference sequence). CDR3 size: 16 residues. With 3 bases removed from V and 4 bases from J, the gap between germline ends came to 18 bases. The CDR3 coding sequence is TGTGCCAGCAGCTTTTTGAGCCCCGGGTGGAGAGAGACCCAGTACTTC. This codes for CASSFLSPGWRETQYF. Drawing the rest from reference TRBV7-9 and TRBJ2-5, the complete variable domain is DTGVSQNPRHKITKRGQNVTFRCDPISEHNRLYWYRQTLGQGPEFLTYFQNEAQLEKSRLLSDRFSAERPKGSFSTLEIQRTEQGDSAMYLCASSFLSPGWRETQYFGPGTRLLVL.

The V call is TRBV4-2, the J call TRBJ2-3; 8 bases line up with TRBD2. J lost 6 bases, V lost 0 bases, and 5 bases had no gene match. Germline CDR1 reads LGHNA; CDR2 reads YNFKEQ. This CDR3 comprises 15 residues. The CDR3 DNA sequence: TGTGCCAGCAGCCAAGACCCGACTAGCGTCGATACGCAGTATTTT. Residues: CASSQDPTSVDTQYF.

This clonotype was detected many times. This chain links TRBV6-1 with TRBJ1-1; D may be TRBD1 (5 bases). From germline, CDR1 is MNHNS and CDR2 SASEGT. V shed 3 bases and J shed 7 bases, with 12 bases lying between them. This CDR3 has 13 amino acids. The CDR3 DNA reads as TGTGCCAGCAGTGAGAGGAAGAGGGGTGAAGCTTTCTTT. Amino acids: CASSERKRGEAFF.

About this clonotype: A much larger clone differs by one base, so this may be a read error. The chain has TRBV20-1 and TRBJ2-1; TRBD2 aligns across 7 bases. The V gene's germline CDR1 is DFQATT and CDR2 SNEGSKA (reference sequence). There are 13 residues in the CDR3. CDR3: CNARFASGNEQFF. CDR3 in DNA: TGCAATGCTAGATTCGCTAGCGGCAATGAGCAGTTCTTC.

This clonotype was seen ten or more times. CDR3 sequence reads: CAIQRRWVKNQPQHF. CDR3 bases: TGTGCCATCCAACGTCGGTGGGTGAAGAATCAGCCCCAGCATTTT. The V gene is TRBV10-3, the J gene TRBJ1-5; D unclear. The germline CDR1 and CDR2 sequences are ENHRY and SYGVKD. V gave up 8 bases and J gave up 4 bases, with 18 bases separating them. The CDR3 covers 15 residues.

The sample holds many counts of this clonotype. The rearrangement links TRBV3-1 to TRBJ2-3; weak D call: TRBD2 (6 bases). Trimming pared 4 bases from V and 4 bases from J, leaving 18 bases between. This CDR3 is built from 16 residues. CDR1 LGHDT and CDR2 YNNKEL come from the germline V gene (reference sequence). The CDR3 DNA is TGTGCCAGCAGCCTTCCCCCTAGCGACGGCGCAGATACGCAGTATTTT. Amino acids: CASSLPPSDGADTQYF.

This clonotype was seen a few times. The genes are TRBV7-6 and TRBJ2-7, with 7 positions matching TRBD1. The CDR3 runs to 15 residues. CDR1 is SGHVS and CDR2 is FNYEAQ in the germline V gene. Losses at the gene ends were 1 base for V and 4 bases for J; bases not matched to a gene: 7. Here the CDR3 reads CASSLGWKGAYEQYF. In DNA form, the CDR3 reads TGTGCCAGCAGCTTAGGGTGGAAGGGGGCATACGAGCAGTACTTC. Full variable domain (rest looked up from reference TRBV7-6 and TRBJ2-7): GAGVSQSPRYKVTKRGQDVALRCDPISGHVSLYWYRQALGQGPEFLTYFNYEAQQDKSGLPNDRFSAERPEGSISTLTIQRTEQRDSAMYRCASSLGWKGAYEQYFGPGTRLTVT.

This clonotype was seen ten or more times. The chain combines TRBV29-1 with TRBJ2-1; a possible D gene is TRBD2 (6 bases). Germline-derived CDR1 and CDR2 are SQVTM and ANQGSEA. The CDR3 is 12 residues long. With 8 bases removed from V and 4 bases from J, the gap between germline ends came to 12 bases. The chain's CDR3 is CSLRDGYNEQFF. The CDR3 coding sequence is TGCAGCTTGCGGGACGGGTACAATGAGCAGTTCTTC.

There are many counts of this clonotype. The V call is TRBV12-3 or TRBV12-4, the J call TRBJ2-3; D gene uncertain. This CDR3 has 14 amino acids. The germline V and J ends were trimmed by 7 bases and 3 bases, with 14 bases remaining between them. CDR3 protein: CASTVATFTDTQYF. The CDR3, as DNA: TGTGCCAGCACCGTCGCGACTTTTACAGATACGCAGTATTTT.

This chain joins TRBV6-5 and TRBJ2-3; 9 nucleotides match TRBD1. V was clipped by 0 bases and J by 4 bases; unmatched bases: 2. The CDR3 totals 15 residues. The germline V gene has CDR1 MNHEY and CDR2 SVGAGI. The CDR3 here is CASSYSRTGADTQYF. The DNA of the CDR3 is TGTGCCAGCAGTTACTCGAGGACAGGGGCAGATACGCAGTATTTT.

V gene TRBV15 combines with J gene TRBJ2-1; possible D gene TRBD2, 6 bases. CDR1 is LNHNV and CDR2 is YYDKDF in the germline V gene (reference sequence). The CDR3 totals 17 residues. Trimming took off 0 bases at V and 0 bases at J, with 12 bases between the two ends. The CDR3 nucleotides read TGTGCCACCAGCAGAGATGCCGGGAGCCCCTCCTACAATGAGCAGTTCTTC. It encodes CATSRDAGSPSYNEQFF.

The chain combines TRBV7-9 with TRBJ2-1, with 13 nucleotides matching TRBD2. The CDR3 has 16 residues. Germline CDR1 SEHNR, CDR2 FQNEAQ (reference sequence). V lost 3 bases to trimming and J lost 8 bases; unmatched junction nucleotides: 7. DNA for the CDR3: TGTGCCAGCAGCTTGAACTGGACTAGCGGGAGACATGAGCAGTTCTTC. It yields the protein CASSLNWTSGRHEQFF.

The genes are TRBV14 and TRBJ2-1; D is unclear. The CDR3 contains 14 residues. V lost 0 bases to trimming and J lost 8 bases, with 11 bases between them. Germline CDR1 SGHDN, CDR2 FVKESK. The CDR3 nucleotides are TGTGCCAGCAGCCAAGATAGGCTCCCGGATGAGCAGTTCTTC. It encodes CASSQDRLPDEQFF.

The chain employs TRBV7-3 and TRBJ2-1, with D possibly TRBD1 on 6 matching bases. Trimming removed 5 bases from V and 1 base from J, with 12 bases in between. CDR1 and CDR2 from the germline V gene are SGHTA and FQGTGA. The length of the CDR3 is 15 residues. Here the CDR3 reads CASSALGGSYNEQFF. In DNA, the CDR3 is TGTGCCAGCAGCGCGCTAGGGGGATCCTACAATGAGCAGTTCTTC.

Only a few counts were recorded for this clonotype. The chain combines TRBV7-9 with TRBJ2-7; D may be TRBD2 (6 bases). CDR3 length equals 15 residues. The germline CDR1 and CDR2 sequences are SEHNR and FQNEAQ (reference sequence). Between the trimmed V and J ends, which lost 1 base and 2 bases, there was a span of 12 bases. The DNA for the CDR3 is TGTGCCAGCAGCTTAGGTCCTAGCGAGACCTACGAGCAGTACTTC. Residues: CASSLGPSETYEQYF.

V and J are TRBV2 and TRBJ2-5; D is possibly TRBD1 (7 bases). The V gene's germline CDR1 is SNHLY and CDR2 FYNNEI. The CDR3 extends over 14 amino acids. V lost 8 bases to trimming and J lost 1 base, with 14 bases between them. This CDR3 reads CASQGGASQETQYF. The DNA for the CDR3 is TGTGCCAGCCAGGGGGGTGCGTCCCAAGAGACCCAGTACTTC.

This clonotype was detected only once. This sequence joins TRBV18 and TRBJ2-5; possibly TRBD2 for D (6 bases). This CDR3 is 16 amino acids long. CDR1 KGHSH and CDR2 LQKENI come from the germline V gene. Trimming removed 1 base at V and 2 bases at J, with 14 bases between. The chain's CDR3 is CASSPLWRGRQETQYF. The CDR3 coding sequence is TGTGCCAGCTCACCACTTTGGAGGGGAAGGCAAGAGACCCAGTACTTC. Looking up the rest from reference TRBV18 and TRBJ2-5 gives the full variable domain: NAGVMQNPRHLVRRRGQEARLRCSPMKGHSHVYWYRQLPEEGLKFMVYLQKENIIDESGMPKERFSAEFPKEGPSILRIQQVVRGDSAAYFCASSPLWRGRQETQYFGPGTRLLVL.

This clonotype was detected many times. This chain uses TRBV9 with TRBJ2-3; 11 nucleotides line up with TRBD2. Trimming at V came to 4 bases and at J to 4 bases, leaving 8 bases not matched to a gene. Germline assignment: CDR1 SGDLS and CDR2 YYNGEE. The CDR3 length is 16 residues. CDR3 bases: TGTGCCAGCAGCCCACTAGGGACTAGCGGTGCAGATACGCAGTATTTT. Its translation is CASSPLGTSGADTQYF. Filled out from reference TRBV9 and TRBJ2-3, the complete variable domain reads DSGVTQTPKHLITATGQRVTLRCSPRSGDLSVYWYQQSLDQGLQFLIQYYNGEERAKGNILERFSAQQFPDLHSELNLSSLELGDSALYFCASSPLGTSGADTQYFGPGTRLTVL.

This clonotype has ten or more counts. The chain carries TRBV20-1 and TRBJ2-5, with TRBD2 identical over 10 bases. Germline lookup yields CDR1 DFQATT and CDR2 SNEGSKA (reference sequence). This CDR3 spans 15 amino acids. Trimming cost V 4 bases and J 3 bases; bases outside gene matches: 8. CDR3 bases: TGCAGTGCTAATAAAGCGGGAGGGCCGGAAGAGACCCAGTACTTC. Its protein is CSANKAGGPEETQYF.

This chain joins TRBV5-1 and TRBJ2-5; D gene ambiguous. Trimming stripped 0 bases from V and 4 bases from J, with 10 bases between. CDR1 is SGHRS, CDR2 YFSETQ, per germline. This CDR3 is built from 14 residues. The CDR3 is CASSLASARETQYF. The CDR3 coding sequence is TGCGCCAGCAGCTTGGCCTCTGCGAGAGAGACCCAGTACTTC.

At least ten counts were recorded for this clonotype. The V gene is TRBV7-2, the J gene TRBJ2-5, with TRBD2 as a possible D gene (6 bases). Deletions cut 3 bases from V and 3 bases from J, with 11 bases between. The CDR3 is made up of 14 amino acids. From germline, CDR1 is SGHTA and CDR2 FQGNSA. CDR3 DNA sequence: TGTGCCAGCAGCTTCGGCGGGATAAAAGAGACCCAGTACTTC. This codes for CASSFGGIKETQYF.

The chain has TRBV3-1 and TRBJ2-2; D gene ambiguous. The V end was cut by 4 bases, the J end by 7 bases, with 19 bases between. Germline lookup yields CDR1 LGHDT and CDR2 YNNKEL (reference sequence). This CDR3 spans 16 amino acids. The CDR3 is CASSLHLTLQDGELFF. CDR3 sequence (DNA): TGTGCCAGCAGCCTCCACCTGACACTCCAAGACGGGGAGCTGTTTTTT. Full variable domain (rest looked up from reference TRBV3-1 and TRBJ2-2): DTAVSQTPKYLVTQMGNDKSIKCEQNLGHDTMYWYKQDSKKFLKIMFSYNNKELIINETVPNRFSPKSPDKAHLNLHINSLELGDSAVYFCASSLHLTLQDGELFFGEGSRLTVL.

This clonotype came up a few times. This chain uses TRBV4-1 with TRBJ2-2, with 9 bases aligning to TRBD2. The V gene's germline CDR1 is MGHRA and CDR2 YSYEKL. V trimming: 0 bases; J trimming: 0 bases; junction bases outside the gene matches: 5. This CDR3 has 18 residues. CDR3 coding DNA: TGCGCCAGCAGCCAAGAGCCTAGCGGGACAACGAACACCGGGGAGCTGTTTTTT. It yields the protein CASSQEPSGTTNTGELFF.

This clonotype turned up a few times. The chain uses TRBV6-1 and TRBJ1-1; D ambiguous. This CDR3 has 15 residues. The germline V and J ends were trimmed by 6 bases and 4 bases, with 18 bases remaining between them. Germline V lookup: CDR1 MNHNS, CDR2 SASEGT. In nucleotides, the CDR3 is TGTGCCAGCAGCCGACCTGGGGTAGGGTCCACTGAAGCTTTCTTT. Translation gives CASSRPGVGSTEAFF.

This clonotype turned up a few times. The chain has TRBV3-1 and TRBJ2-1; D may match TRBD1 or TRBD2 (5 bases each). CDR1 and CDR2 from the germline V gene are LGHDT and YNNKEL (reference sequence). Trimming took off 1 base at V and 7 bases at J, with 20 bases between the two ends. The CDR3 consists of 17 residues. CDR3 amino acids: CASSQVMRVGVGNEQFF. CDR3 bases: TGTGCCAGCAGCCAAGTTATGAGGGTAGGGGTAGGAAATGAGCAGTTCTTC.

This clonotype showed up just a few times. This chain uses TRBV20-1 with TRBJ2-3, with D perhaps being TRBD1 or TRBD2 (5 bases each). Germline lookup yields CDR1 DFQATT and CDR2 SNEGSKA (reference sequence). The CDR3 loop spans 16 amino acids. Trimming took off 3 bases at V and 2 bases at J, with 18 bases between the two ends. The CDR3 sequence is CSASMFGQGPTDTQYF. The CDR3 DNA sequence: TGCAGTGCTAGTATGTTCGGTCAGGGACCCACAGATACGCAGTATTTT.

V usage is TRBV11-3 and J usage is TRBJ2-2, with 9 bases identical to TRBD2. J was trimmed by 6 bases and V by 4 bases; bases with no gene match: 3. This CDR3 is built from 14 residues. The germline V gene has CDR1 SGHNT and CDR2 YENEEA. CDR3 residues: CASSSLAGPGELFF. DNA for the CDR3: TGTGCCAGCAGCTCCCTAGCGGGACCCGGGGAGCTGTTTTTT.

As DNA, the CDR3 is TGTGCCAGCAGTTTTTCGGGTGCGGGCTGGTACCAAGAGACCCAGTACTTC. Translation gives CASSFSGAGWYQETQYF. The chain is built from TRBV12-3 or TRBV12-4 and TRBJ2-5; tentatively, D is TRBD2 (5 bases). The germline V and J ends were trimmed by 3 bases and 0 bases, with 17 bases remaining between them. This CDR3 has 17 amino acids.